This TCR beta chain derives from a study of shared clonotypes between healthy human individuals. Whole-study findings and limits: The generation probabilities recorded for non-shared clonotypes fell below those of clonotypes shared by all four donors.

Profiled with immunoSEQ multiplex PCR; TCRdb holds only in-frame clones, not every one. The sample contains about 590,000 clones, roughly 96% of which appear only once. CD45RO-negative CD8 cells positively selected for CCR7 made up the naive population, which excluded terminally differentiated effector memory CD45RA+ cells. This CDR3 region has 13 residues. With V trimmed by 5 bases and J by 6 bases, 4 bases remained unmatched. Germline V lookup: CDR1 MNHEY, CDR2 SMNVEV (reference sequence). Comments on this clone: What it binds is unknown. At the DNA level, this CDR3 is encoded by other sequences in the same sample as well.

The source of this sequence is a woman aged 25 to 39 in good health. Sequencing input: naive CD8+ T cells sorted from blood. V and J are TRBV27 and TRBJ2-1, with 7 bases identical to TRBD1. CDR3 sequence reads: CASSPSGGNEQFF. In DNA form, the CDR3 reads TGTGCCAGCAGTCCATCAGGGGGCAATGAGCAGTTCTTC.